Listed below are T cell receptor beta chains from one sample, sequenced in a study of blood T cell repertoires in COVID-19. Using immunoSEQ multiplex PCR, the repertoire was profiled, and TCRdb retains in-frame clones only, with some absent. The table has 200,000 or so clones, around four fifths seen once. Sequences were obtained from peripheral blood. The source of these receptors is a human donor with acute or convalescent COVID-19. The donor label of this sample is uncertain. CDR3s include the opening cysteine and the closing phenylalanine or tryptophan. D genes are given only for firm matches. Not every row has a clone size; where given, it reads once, few, many or a size class.

j_gene: TRBJ1-4
d_gene: NA
v_gene: TRBV19
abundance: NA
CDR3nt: TGTGCCAGTAGTATGGGGGGGGGCCTGCCCGGAAATGAAAAACTGTTTTTT
CDR3aa: CASSMGGGLPGNEKLFF

j_gene: TRBJ2-3
d_gene: TRBD2
v_gene: TRBV7-9
abundance: NA
CDR3nt: TGTGCCAGCAGCTTAGAGTGGTTAGCGGGAGGAACCACAGATACGCAGTATTTT
CDR3aa: CASSLEWLAGGTTDTQYF

j_gene: TRBJ2-7
d_gene: TRBD1
v_gene: TRBV5-4
abundance: NA
CDR3nt: TGTGCCAGCAGCCCCTTTGGCAGGGGGAACTCCTACGAGCAGTACTTC
CDR3aa: CASSPFGRGNSYEQYF

j_gene: TRBJ2-6
d_gene: NA
v_gene: TRBV3-1/TRBV3-2
abundance: NA
CDR3nt: TGTGCCAGCAGCCAGGGAGCAACCCCCGTCCTGACTTTC
CDR3aa: CASSQGATPVLTF

j_gene: TRBJ2-1
d_gene: TRBD2
v_gene: TRBV18
abundance: NA
CDR3nt: TGTGCCAGCTCACGGGGACTAGCGGTGAATGAGCAGTTCTTC
CDR3aa: CASSRGLAVNEQFF

j_gene: TRBJ2-3
d_gene: TRBD2
v_gene: TRBV3-1/TRBV3-2
abundance: NA
CDR3nt: TGTGCCAGCAGCCCGACTAGCGGGAGAACAGATACGCAGTATTTT
CDR3aa: CASSPTSGRTDTQYF

j_gene: TRBJ1-4
d_gene: NA
v_gene: TRBV30
abundance: NA
CDR3nt: TGTGCATGGGGAGGTTATAATGAAAAACTGTTTTTT
CDR3aa: CAWGGYNEKLFF

j_gene: TRBJ1-3
d_gene: NA
v_gene: TRBV25-1
abundance: NA
CDR3nt: TGTGCCAGCAGTGAATTGAGTGTAACCATTGGAAACACCATATATTTT
CDR3aa: CASSELSVTIGNTIYF

j_gene: TRBJ1-6
d_gene: NA
v_gene: TRBV2
abundance: NA
CDR3nt: TGTGCCAGCAGTGACCGCAGCTCCTATAATTCACCCCTCCACTTT
CDR3aa: CASSDRSSYNSPLHF

j_gene: TRBJ2-5
d_gene: TRBD2
v_gene: TRBV2
abundance: few
CDR3nt: TGTGCCAGCAGTGTTAGGACTAGCTGGTACCAAGAGACCCAGTACTTC
CDR3aa: CASSVRTSWYQETQYF

j_gene: TRBJ2-3
d_gene: TRBD2
v_gene: TRBV25-1
abundance: NA
CDR3nt: TGTGCCAGCAGTGCCAGACTAGCGGGAGACTCAGATACGCAGTATTTT
CDR3aa: CASSARLAGDSDTQYF

j_gene: TRBJ1-4
d_gene: TRBD1
v_gene: TRBV4-3
abundance: NA
CDR3nt: TGCGCCAGCAGCCCCACAGTGGCAGGGGGAGGTAAACTGTTTTTT
CDR3aa: CASSPTVAGGGKLFF

j_gene: TRBJ1-4
d_gene: NA
v_gene: TRBV7-3
abundance: NA
CDR3nt: TGTGCCAGCAGCTTAAATGCGGGATCTAATGAAAAACTGTTTTTT
CDR3aa: CASSLNAGSNEKLFF

j_gene: TRBJ1-2
d_gene: TRBD1
v_gene: TRBV6-2/TRBV6-3
abundance: NA
CDR3nt: TGTGCCAGCAGTTACGGACAAGGGACAGGGGATTTTGGCTACACCTTC
CDR3aa: CASSYGQGTGDFGYTF